This TCR beta chain was sequenced during a study of blood T cell repertoires in COVID-19. Germline CDR1 and CDR2: LNHDA and SQIVND (reference sequence). The CDR3 has 15 residues. Germline trimming cut 5 bases from V and 9 bases from J; bases unmatched to any gene: 10. The protocol was immunoSEQ multiplex PCR, while the TCRdb copy is restricted to in-frame clones and leaves out a portion. Among over 350,000 clones listed, 75% to 90% were seen once. This clone was detected a few times. The chain joins TRBV19 to TRBJ1-6; the match to TRBD1 covers 7 bases. This clonotype was sampled from a woman younger than 45 with active or convalescent COVID-19. Sequenced sample: peripheral blood. The CDR3 bases are TGTGCCAGTAGTTCACAGGGGAATTCAGGTTCACCCCTCCACTTT. Translation: CASSSQGNSGSPLHF. The whole variable domain, remainder taken from reference TRBV19 and TRBJ1-6, is DGGITQSPKYLFRKEGQNVTLSCEQNLNHDAMYWYRQDPGQGLRLIYYSQIVNDFQKGDIAEGYSVSREKKESFPLTVTSAQKNPTAFYLCASSSQGNSGSPLHFGNGTRLTVT.